This TCR beta chain was obtained from a study of Graves' ophthalmopathy and Graves' hyperthyroidism. RNA transcripts provided the template for amplifying TCR beta CDR3 regions. HTBI-primed RT-PCR formed the first round, and a multiplex PCR formed the second. From the multiplex PCR reads, TCRdb called clonotypes with MiXCR, one entry per CDR3 protein. The sample carries around 1,000,000 distinct CDR3 sequences, 35% to 40% recorded once. Study-level points and caveats: Detected in blood as well were most expanded thyroid clonotypes with frequency above 0.001.

Germline lookup yields CDR1 SGDLS and CDR2 YYNGEE. V lost 4 bases and J lost 9; bases outside the gene matches: 11. The CDR3 sequence is 16 residues long. The table lists this clonotype with many counts. Its antigen is not identified. Sequenced: peripheral blood or thyroid tissue (not recorded which). The sequence came from an adult man with Graves' hyperthyroidism. The rearrangement joins TRBV9 to TRBJ1-6, with 9 bases fitting TRBD1. The CDR3 sequence: CASSPRTGDMGSPLHF. CDR3 DNA sequence: TGTGCCAGCAGCCCCCGGACAGGGGATATGGGTTCACCCCTCCACTTT.